This T cell receptor beta chain was captured in a study of CD8 T cells in ankylosing spondylitis. Findings of the study overall: Ankylosing spondylitis blood appeared to be characterized by a TCR beta motif of eight highly homologous variants. Enrichment of disease-linked clones was reportedly significant in matched ankylosing spondylitis synovial fluid. Both synovial fluid and blood in reactive arthritis had previously been reported to carry some motif variants.

TCRdb called the 5' RACE reads again in MiXCR, with one record for every CDR3 protein. The sample consists of a few hundred thousand distinct CDR3 sequences, about 13% of them appearing once. The CDR3 loop spans 16 amino acids. Germline V lookup: CDR1 MGHRA, CDR2 YSYEKL. The V and J ends lost 2 bases and 0 bases respectively, with 10 bases between them. This clonotype was found many times. Its specificity is not known. The chain joins TRBV4-1 to TRBJ2-2; maybe TRBD2 (5 bases). The sample consisted of blood, either unsorted or a sorted T cell fraction (not recorded which). The source is a male donor with ankylosing spondylitis. CDR3 region: CASSQFILANTGELFF. CDR3 sequence (DNA): TGCGCCAGCAGCCAATTCATACTAGCGAACACCGGGGAGCTGTTTTTT.